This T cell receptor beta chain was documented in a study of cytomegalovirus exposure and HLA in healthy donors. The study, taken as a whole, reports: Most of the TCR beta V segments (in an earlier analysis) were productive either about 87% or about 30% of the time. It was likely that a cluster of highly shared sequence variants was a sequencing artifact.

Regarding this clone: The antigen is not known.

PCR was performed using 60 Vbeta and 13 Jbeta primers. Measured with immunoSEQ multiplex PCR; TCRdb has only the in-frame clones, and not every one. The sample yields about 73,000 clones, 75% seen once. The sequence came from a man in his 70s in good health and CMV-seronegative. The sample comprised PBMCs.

In DNA, the CDR3 is TGTGCCAGCAGCTTGGCCTTTTCTAGCACAGATACCGGGGAGCTGTTTTTT. As protein: CASSLAFSSTDTGELFF. V and J are TRBV5-4 and TRBJ2-2, with D tentatively TRBD2 (5 bases). The CDR3 totals 17 residues. Germline assignment: CDR1 SGHNT and CDR2 YYREEE (reference sequence). The V gene lost 0 bases and the J gene lost 5 bases, with 17 bases spanning the gap.